This T cell receptor beta chain emerged from a study of T-cell memory formation after mild COVID-19. This CDR3 has 18 residues. Germline V gene data show CDR1 as LGHNA and CDR2 as YSLEER. The V gene end was trimmed by 2 bases and the J gene end by 5 bases; junction bases not matched to a gene: 9. This clonotype was detected only a few times. TCRdb re-called the 5' RACE reads through MiXCR, storing one row per CDR3 protein. This table holds 350,000 to 500,000 distinct CDR3 sequences, roughly a quarter found once. V and J are TRBV4-3 and TRBJ2-3; 14 nucleotides align to TRBD2. Sequenced material: PBMCs or a T cell subset sorted from them (not recorded which). The origin of this receptor is an adult woman who had mild COVID-19 (a few samples of this study predate the infection). Cell type and time point are not known. This CDR3 is CASSQFPGLAGGIDTQYF. DNA for the CDR3: TGCGCCAGCAGCCAATTCCCTGGACTAGCGGGAGGAATAGATACGCAGTATTTT.